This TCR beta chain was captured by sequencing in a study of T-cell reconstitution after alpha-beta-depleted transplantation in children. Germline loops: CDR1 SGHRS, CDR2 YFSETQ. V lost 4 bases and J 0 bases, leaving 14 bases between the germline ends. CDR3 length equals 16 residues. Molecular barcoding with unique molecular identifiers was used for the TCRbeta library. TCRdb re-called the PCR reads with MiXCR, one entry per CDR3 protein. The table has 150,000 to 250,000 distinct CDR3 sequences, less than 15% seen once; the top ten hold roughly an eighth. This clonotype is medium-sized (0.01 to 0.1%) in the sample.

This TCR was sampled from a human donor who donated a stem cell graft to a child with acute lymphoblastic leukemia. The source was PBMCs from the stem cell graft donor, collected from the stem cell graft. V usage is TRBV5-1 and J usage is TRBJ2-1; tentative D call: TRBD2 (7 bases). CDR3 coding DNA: TGCGCCAGCAGCGGGGGGCTAGCGGACTCCTACAATGAGCAGTTCTTC. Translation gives CASSGGLADSYNEQFF. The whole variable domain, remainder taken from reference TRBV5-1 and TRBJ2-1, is KAGVTQTPRYLIKTRGQQVTLSCSPISGHRSVSWYQQTPGQGLQFLFEYFSETQRNKGNFPGRFSGRQFSNSRSEMNVSTLELGDSALYLCASSGGLADSYNEQFFGPGTRLTVL.